This TCR beta chain was retrieved from a study of vaccination and CD4 T cells after COVID-19. Across the study: Overlapping spike peptides of SARS-CoV-2, HCoV-NL63, HCoV-OC43 and HCoV-229E were used, and cells were stimulated with them. General study results and limits: Convalescent patients saw a median about 85% of their reactive clones show up only after vaccination.

Oncomine TCR Beta short-read sequencing was applied to DNA from cultured CD4+ T cells. One entry per CDR3 protein results from TCRdb running MiXCR on the PCR reads. The repertoire has 13,000 or so distinct CDR3 sequences, about 50% of them found once; the top ten carry less than 15%. Treatment noted: roughly 10-day PBMC culture with coronavirus spike peptide pools or control peptides (ViraFEST assay). Antigen-specific T cells were expanded with peptide pools by ViraFEST, and TCRs were then sequenced. This CDR3 is 13 amino acids long. V lost 6 bases, J lost 3 bases, and 10 bases lay in between. The germline V gene has CDR1 SNHLY and CDR2 FYNNEI. This clonotype was seen a handful of times. The antigen remains undetermined.

The TCR was taken from a human donor who had recovered from COVID-19. The gene calls are TRBV2 and TRBJ2-3; a weak D match, TRBD1 (5 bases). The sequencing input was CD4+ T cells from blood, cultured in vitro. This chain's CDR3 is CASSREETDTQYF. In DNA form, the CDR3 reads TGTGCCAGCAGCAGGGAAGAGACAGATACGCAGTATTTT.